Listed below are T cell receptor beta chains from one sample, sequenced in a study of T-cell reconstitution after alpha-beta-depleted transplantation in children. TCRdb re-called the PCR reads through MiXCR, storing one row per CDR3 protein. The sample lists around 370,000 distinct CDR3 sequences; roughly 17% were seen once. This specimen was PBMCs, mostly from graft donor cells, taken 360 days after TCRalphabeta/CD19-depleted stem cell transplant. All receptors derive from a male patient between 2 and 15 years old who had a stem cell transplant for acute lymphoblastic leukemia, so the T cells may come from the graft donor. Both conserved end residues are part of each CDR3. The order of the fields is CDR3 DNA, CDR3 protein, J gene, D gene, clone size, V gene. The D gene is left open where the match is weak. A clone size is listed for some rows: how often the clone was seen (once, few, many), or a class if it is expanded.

CDR3nt: TGTGCCAGCAGTTACGCGGCCTCTGGCCTCTCCTACGAGCAGTACTTC
CDR3aa: CASSYAASGLSYEQYF
j_gene: TRBJ2-7
d_gene: NA
abundance: NA
v_gene: TRBV6-5

CDR3nt: TGTGCCAGCAGCTTAATATATGAGGTTCCGTGGAACACTGAAGCTTTCTTT
CDR3aa: CASSLIYEVPWNTEAFF
j_gene: TRBJ1-1
d_gene: NA
abundance: NA
v_gene: TRBV7-2

CDR3nt: TGTGCCAGCAGTTACCAGCTCGGGCTCAACACTGAAGCTTTCTTT
CDR3aa: CASSYQLGLNTEAFF
j_gene: TRBJ1-1
d_gene: NA
abundance: NA
v_gene: TRBV6-5

CDR3nt: TGTGCCAGCAGTTTCGTCCCGGGACTAGCCTGGACCGGGGAGCTGTTTTTT
CDR3aa: CASSFVPGLAWTGELFF
j_gene: TRBJ2-2
d_gene: TRBD2
abundance: many
v_gene: TRBV6-2/TRBV6-3

CDR3nt: TGCGCCAGCAGCCAAGACGGGACAGGCTTCTTCCTCACTGAAGCTTTCTTT
CDR3aa: CASSQDGTGFFLTEAFF
j_gene: TRBJ1-1
d_gene: TRBD1
abundance: NA
v_gene: TRBV4-1

CDR3nt: TGTGCCAGCAGTTTAGGGGGGATCATGAACACTGAAGCTTTCTTT
CDR3aa: CASSLGGIMNTEAFF
j_gene: TRBJ1-1
d_gene: NA
abundance: NA
v_gene: TRBV28

CDR3nt: TGTGCCAGCATCCTTATGGGGGACTATGGCTACACCTTC
CDR3aa: CASILMGDYGYTF
j_gene: TRBJ1-2
d_gene: NA
abundance: NA
v_gene: TRBV12-3/TRBV12-4

CDR3nt: TGTGCCAGCAGTTTATTCCCCGTACTGACTAGCGGGGGACTCCCAGATACGCAGTATTTT
CDR3aa: CASSLFPVLTSGGLPDTQYF
j_gene: TRBJ2-3
d_gene: TRBD2
abundance: NA
v_gene: TRBV28

CDR3nt: TGTGCCAGCAGTTTATCGGTGGACACCGGGGAGCTGTTTTTT
CDR3aa: CASSLSVDTGELFF
j_gene: TRBJ2-2
d_gene: NA
abundance: NA
v_gene: TRBV12-3/TRBV12-4

CDR3nt: TGTGCCAGCAGTTTACGGTATGAGCAGTTCTTC
CDR3aa: CASSLRYEQFF
j_gene: TRBJ2-1
d_gene: NA
abundance: many
v_gene: TRBV12-3/TRBV12-4

CDR3nt: TGTGCCAGCAGTTTAGCTGGTGGAAAACTGTTTTTT
CDR3aa: CASSLAGGKLFF
j_gene: TRBJ1-4
d_gene: NA
abundance: NA
v_gene: TRBV12-3/TRBV12-4

CDR3nt: TGTGCCAGCAGCGTAGGCGGGGAGCTGTTTTTT
CDR3aa: CASSVGGELFF
j_gene: TRBJ2-2
d_gene: NA
abundance: many
v_gene: TRBV9

CDR3nt: TGCAGTGCTAGACTAGCGGGAGTCGGGAACGAGCAGTACTTC
CDR3aa: CSARLAGVGNEQYF
j_gene: TRBJ2-7
d_gene: TRBD2
abundance: NA
v_gene: TRBV20-1

CDR3nt: TGCAGTGCTAGCAGGGGGGGCAATCAGCCCCAGCATTTT
CDR3aa: CSASRGGNQPQHF
j_gene: TRBJ1-5
d_gene: TRBD1
abundance: few
v_gene: TRBV20-1

CDR3nt: TGTGCCAGCAGTTACTCAGAGGACTATGGCTACACCTTC
CDR3aa: CASSYSEDYGYTF
j_gene: TRBJ1-2
d_gene: NA
abundance: few
v_gene: TRBV6-6

CDR3nt: TGTGCCAGCAGTTGGACTAGCGGAATGACAGATACGCAGTATTTT
CDR3aa: CASSWTSGMTDTQYF
j_gene: TRBJ2-3
d_gene: TRBD2
abundance: few
v_gene: TRBV12-3/TRBV12-4

CDR3nt: TGTGCCAGTAGTAGGGCCAGGACAGGTATCTCCTACAATGAGCAGTTCTTC
CDR3aa: CASSRARTGISYNEQFF
j_gene: TRBJ2-1
d_gene: TRBD1
abundance: NA
v_gene: TRBV19

CDR3nt: TGTGCCAGCAGTTTCTTAGCGACAGGGGCGAGGGGAAACACCATATATTTT
CDR3aa: CASSFLATGARGNTIYF
j_gene: TRBJ1-3
d_gene: TRBD1
abundance: many
v_gene: TRBV28

CDR3nt: TGCGCCAGCAGCCAGTTGGCCGGGACTAGATGGGACGAGCAGTACTTC
CDR3aa: CASSQLAGTRWDEQYF
j_gene: TRBJ2-7
d_gene: TRBD2
abundance: NA
v_gene: TRBV4-3

CDR3nt: TGCGCCAGCAGCCAAGGGACAGTGGGGCAAGAGACCCAGTACTTC
CDR3aa: CASSQGTVGQETQYF
j_gene: TRBJ2-5
d_gene: NA
abundance: few
v_gene: TRBV4-3

CDR3nt: TGTGCCAGCAGCTATCGGCGGGTAGCGGTCCAAGAGACCCAGTACTTC
CDR3aa: CASSYRRVAVQETQYF
j_gene: TRBJ2-5
d_gene: NA
abundance: few
v_gene: TRBV7-8

CDR3nt: TGTGCCAGCAGTTTCCCCAGCCTTACAGGGACTAGTCATACGCAGTATTTT
CDR3aa: CASSFPSLTGTSHTQYF
j_gene: TRBJ2-3
d_gene: TRBD2
abundance: few
v_gene: TRBV12-3/TRBV12-4

CDR3nt: TGCGCCAGCAGCCAAGATATAATGGGCTCCTACAATGAGCAGTTCTTC
CDR3aa: CASSQDIMGSYNEQFF
j_gene: TRBJ2-1
d_gene: NA
abundance: NA
v_gene: TRBV4-3